Each of the 14 T cell receptor beta chains below was sequenced from the same sample in a study of T cell changes during pregnancy in multiple sclerosis. TCRdb's table, derived via immunoSEQ multiplex PCR, lists solely in-frame clones and lacks some. The data contain 40,000 to 50,000 clones, almost 95% of them singletons. Specimen: CD8+ T cells from peripheral blood mononuclear cells, collected in the third trimester of pregnancy. Source of these receptors: a female donor with multiple sclerosis, enrolled in a pregnancy study.

The chain employs TRBV6-6 and TRBJ1-1; D perhaps matches TRBD1 (5 bases). The V end lost 2 bases, the J end lost 1 base, and 11 bases lay between the germline ends. The germline CDR1 and CDR2 sequences are MNHNY and SVGAGI (reference sequence). This CDR3 is built from 15 residues. This CDR3 reads CASSYNSGWNTEAFF. The CDR3 DNA sequence: TGTGCCAGCAGTTACAACTCAGGGTGGAACACTGAAGCTTTCTTT.

Worth noting for this clone: One end of the junction does not line up with germline, which may come from a read error. The chain joins TRBV7-2 to TRBJ2-2, with D perhaps TRBD1 (6 bases). This CDR3 spans 16 amino acids. Germline V gene data show CDR1 as SGHTA and CDR2 as FQGNSA. CDR3 loop: CASSFTDRGNAGELFF. The CDR3 DNA is TGTGCCAGCAGCTTCACGGATAGGGGGAACGCCGGGGAGCTGTTTTTT.

The V gene is TRBV6-6, the J gene TRBJ1-4, with D unresolved. Germline CDR1 reads MNHNY; CDR2 reads SVGAGI (reference sequence). Between the trimmed V and J ends, which lost 5 bases and 5 bases, there was a span of 15 bases. This CDR3 has 15 amino acids. The CDR3 DNA follows: TGTGCCAGCAGTGACGAGTACGGGGTCAATGAAAAACTGTTTTTT. Its protein product is CASSDEYGVNEKLFF.

V is TRBV9 and J is TRBJ2-7, with TRBD1 identical over 9 bases. This CDR3 contains 14 residues. CDR1 and CDR2 (germline): SGDLS, YYNGEE. V dropped 0 bases and J dropped 2; count of bases not matched to a gene: 0. The CDR3 protein is CASSVGTGAYEQYF. The CDR3, as DNA: TGTGCCAGCAGCGTAGGGACAGGGGCCTACGAGCAGTACTTC.

The V gene is TRBV28, the J gene TRBJ2-7; the D gene is possibly TRBD2 (5 bases). The CDR3 has 16 amino acids. Trimming took off 5 bases at V and 0 bases at J, with 17 bases between the two ends. Germline loops: CDR1 MDHEN, CDR2 SYDVKM. CDR3 sequence: CASSISRGPSSYEQYF. For the CDR3, the DNA is TGTGCCAGCAGTATATCGCGAGGGCCCAGCTCCTACGAGCAGTACTTC. Together with reference TRBV28 and TRBJ2-7, the CDR3 gives the full variable domain: DVKVTQSSRYLVKRTGEKVFLECVQDMDHENMFWYRQDPGLGLRLIYFSYDVKMKEKGDIPEGYSVSREKKERFSLILESASTNQTSMYLCASSISRGPSSYEQYFGPGTRLTVT.

This chain connects TRBV28 to TRBJ2-1; TRBD1 aligns across 7 bases. CDR1 and CDR2 (germline): MDHEN, SYDVKM. The trim removed 8 bases at V and 9 bases at J, leaving 19 bases unmatched. The CDR3 spans 16 residues. This chain's CDR3 is CASGFPIYRQGGEQFF. The DNA of the CDR3 is TGTGCCAGCGGATTCCCAATCTATAGACAGGGCGGTGAGCAGTTCTTC.

The V gene is TRBV9, the J gene TRBJ2-2, with 12 bases fitting TRBD1. Trimming cost V 0 bases and J 7 bases; bases outside gene matches: 7. This CDR3 comprises 17 residues. Germline CDR1 SGDLS, CDR2 YYNGEE. CDR3 amino acids: CASSVDRDRGRGGELFF. In nucleotides, the CDR3 is TGTGCCAGCAGCGTAGACCGGGACAGGGGGCGGGGCGGGGAGCTGTTTTTT.

This chain joins TRBV7-9 and TRBJ2-1, with D perhaps TRBD2 (7 bases). This CDR3 region has 17 residues. The V end lost 6 bases, the J end lost 6 bases, and 24 bases lay between the germline ends. CDR1 and CDR2 (germline): SEHNR, FQNEAQ (reference sequence). CDR3 residues: CASRITAGGGRGNEQFF. In DNA form, the CDR3 reads TGTGCCAGCAGAATTACCGCCGGCGGGGGCCGCGGCAATGAGCAGTTCTTC. The entire variable domain, with the rest obtained from reference TRBV7-9 and TRBJ2-1, is as follows: DTGVSQNPRHKITKRGQNVTFRCDPISEHNRLYWYRQTLGQGPEFLTYFQNEAQLEKSRLLSDRFSAERPKGSFSTLEIQRTEQGDSAMYLCASRITAGGGRGNEQFFGPGTRLTVL.

The rearrangement links TRBV7-9 to TRBJ2-1; possibly TRBD2 for D (6 bases). Between the trimmed V and J ends, which lost 5 bases and 6 bases, there was a span of 14 bases. CDR1 and CDR2 from the germline V gene are SEHNR and FQNEAQ (reference sequence). The CDR3 sequence is 14 residues long. CDR3 region: CASSPYLASNEQFF. CDR3 DNA: TGTGCCAGCAGCCCTTATCTAGCGTCCAATGAGCAGTTCTTC.

This clone has a single count. The V and J genes are TRBV2 and TRBJ2-5; 10 nucleotides align to TRBD2. J was trimmed by 0 bases and V by 10 bases; bases with no gene match: 5. The CDR3 extends over 14 amino acids. Per the germline V gene, CDR1 is SNHLY and CDR2 is FYNNEI. DNA of the CDR3: TGTGCCACCTCGGGACTAGCGAACCAAGAGACCCAGTACTTC. Protein product: CATSGLANQETQYF.

This clone occurred a few times. CDR3 residues: CASSTGTRVYEQYF. CDR3 coding DNA: TGTGCCAGCAGCACCGGGACAAGAGTCTACGAGCAGTACTTC. The rearrangement links TRBV7-9 to TRBJ2-7, with D possibly being TRBD1 (6 bases). The CDR3 runs to 14 residues. The germline V gene encodes CDR1 SEHNR and CDR2 FQNEAQ (reference sequence). V lost 5 bases, J lost 3 bases, and 14 bases lay in between.

This chain joins TRBV19 and TRBJ2-7; 14 bases map to TRBD2. Germline trimming cut 8 bases from V and 2 bases from J; bases unmatched to any gene: 14. The germline CDR1 and CDR2 sequences are LNHDA and SQIVND (reference sequence). There are 18 residues in the CDR3. CDR3 sequence (DNA): TGTGCCAGTTCGGGCGGGACTAGCGGGAGCCGGGATCCCTACGAGCAGTACTTC. Translation: CASSGGTSGSRDPYEQYF.

This chain joins TRBV18 and TRBJ1-4; TRBD1 matches 9 bases. This CDR3 is 14 amino acids long. Trimming at V came to 3 bases and at J to 7 bases, leaving 3 bases not matched to a gene. Germline V gene lookup returns CDR1 KGHSH and CDR2 LQKENI. CDR3 sequence reads: CASSPTGGIEKLFF. The DNA for the CDR3 is TGTGCCAGCTCACCGACAGGGGGTATTGAAAAACTGTTTTTT.

The chain couples TRBV27 to TRBJ2-7; the match to TRBD2 covers 10 bases. V gave up 5 bases and J gave up 3 bases; unmatched junction bases: 13. Germline V lookup: CDR1 MNHEY, CDR2 SMNVEV (reference sequence). The CDR3 has 17 amino acids. The CDR3 DNA sequence: TGTGCCAGCAGTCCTTCCCCCGGGACTAGCGAGTACTACGAGCAGTACTTC. Translating gives CASSPSPGTSEYYEQYF.